Shown below are 27 T cell receptor beta chains from a single sample sequenced in a study of cytomegalovirus exposure and HLA in healthy donors. 60 Vbeta and 13 Jbeta primers were used in PCR. Generated by immunoSEQ multiplex PCR, the TCRdb table keeps only in-frame clones and is missing some. The sample lists 150,000 to 200,000 clones, 70% to 80% seen once, with about 2.5% in the top ten. The sequenced material came from PBMCs. The receptors were sampled from a woman aged 45-59 years in good health and CMV-seronegative.

There are a few counts of this clone. This rearrangement joins TRBV7-7 to TRBJ2-3, with 8 bases matching TRBD2. The V and J ends lost 5 bases and 2 bases, in that order; junction bases with no gene match: 6. The CDR3 has 15 residues. Looked up from germline, CDR1 is SSHAT and CDR2 is FNYEAQ (reference sequence). The CDR3 region is CASSPGRVNTDTQYF. The DNA for the CDR3 is TGTGCCAGCAGCCCCGGGAGGGTAAACACAGATACGCAGTATTTT.

There are a few counts of this clone. The V and J genes are TRBV25-1 and TRBJ1-4; 9 bases fit TRBD1. CDR1 is MGHDK and CDR2 is SYGVNS in the germline V gene. This CDR3 is built from 17 residues. V gave up 1 base and J gave up 0 bases; unmatched junction bases: 3. The CDR3: CASSESGQGTTNEKLFF. The CDR3 DNA sequence: TGTGCCAGCAGTGAATCTGGACAGGGGACAACTAATGAAAAACTGTTTTTT.

This chain links TRBV4-3 with TRBJ2-3; 9 bases align to TRBD2. V lost 5 bases and J lost 4; bases outside the gene matches: 13. In germline, CDR1 is LGHNA, CDR2 YSLEER. The CDR3 length is 17 residues. This CDR3 is CASSTRLAVTLPDTQYF. For the CDR3, the DNA is TGCGCCAGCAGCACCCGACTAGCGGTTACCCTCCCAGATACGCAGTATTTT.

The chain is built from TRBV2 and TRBJ2-3; 11 bases match TRBD2. Germline CDR1 is SNHLY and CDR2 is FYNNEI. The CDR3 totals 15 residues. V gave up 6 bases and J gave up 0 bases; unmatched junction bases: 2. Here the CDR3 DNA reads TGTGCCAGCAGCGTAGCGGGGGGGAGCACAGATACGCAGTATTTT. This gives the protein CASSVAGGSTDTQYF.

The chain has TRBV28 and TRBJ1-4, with 7 bases matching TRBD1. CDR3 length: 15 amino acids. Germline-derived CDR1 and CDR2 are MDHEN and SYDVKM. V trimming: 3 bases; J trimming: 8 bases; junction bases outside the gene matches: 9. The CDR3 spells CASSFRTGLAEKLFF. The CDR3 nucleotides are TGTGCCAGCAGTTTTAGGACAGGATTGGCGGAAAAACTGTTTTTT.

This clone was recorded only once. This rearrangement joins TRBV9 to TRBJ1-3; 9 nucleotides align to TRBD1. With 0 bases clipped from V and 1 base from J, the junction kept 8 bases outside the gene matches. The CDR3 has 18 amino acids. CDR1 and CDR2 (germline): SGDLS, YYNGEE. The CDR3 protein is CASSVAPQQGASGNTIYF. As DNA, the CDR3 is TGTGCCAGCAGCGTAGCTCCCCAACAGGGGGCTTCTGGAAACACCATATATTTT.

The V and J genes are TRBV7-2 and TRBJ1-4; D is perhaps TRBD1 (5 bases). The CDR3 sequence is 14 residues long. Germline CDR1 and CDR2: SGHTA and FQGNSA. V was clipped by 1 base and J by 8 bases, with 11 bases between them. This CDR3 is CASSLEAGGEKLFF. The CDR3 DNA is TGTGCCAGCAGCTTAGAAGCGGGGGGAGAAAAACTGTTTTTT.

The CDR3 bases are TGTGCCAGCAGCTTACGCCGGGGGGCCGATGAGCAGTACTTC. Its protein product is CASSLRRGADEQYF. The chain couples TRBV7-3 to TRBJ2-5; possible D gene TRBD2, 7 bases. The V end lost 2 bases, the J end lost 11 bases, and 18 bases lay between the germline ends. The germline CDR1 and CDR2 sequences are SGHTA and FQGTGA. This CDR3 has 14 amino acids.

The chain carries TRBV7-9 and TRBJ2-2; D is unresolved. The CDR3 has 10 residues. Germline lookup yields CDR1 SEHNR and CDR2 FQNEAQ (reference sequence). V dropped 6 bases and J dropped 8 bases, with 4 bases sitting between them. The CDR3 loop is CASSEGELFF. CDR3 in DNA: TGTGCCAGCAGTGAGGGGGAGCTGTTTTTT. Using reference TRBV7-9 and TRBJ2-2 for the parts outside the CDR3, the full variable domain is DTGVSQNPRHKITKRGQNVTFRCDPISEHNRLYWYRQTLGQGPEFLTYFQNEAQLEKSRLLSDRFSAERPKGSFSTLEIQRTEQGDSAMYLCASSEGELFFGEGSRLTVL.

V gene TRBV9 combines with J gene TRBJ2-4; 12 bases align to TRBD1. After removal of 4 bases from V and 2 bases from J, the junction contained 4 bases not matched to a gene. The CDR3 is 16 residues long. Germline V lookup: CDR1 SGDLS, CDR2 YYNGEE. The DNA for the CDR3 is TGTGCCAGCAGCCCGGGGACAGGGGGCTCCAAAAACATTCAGTACTTC. Translated, it gives CASSPGTGGSKNIQYF.

This rearrangement joins TRBV18 to TRBJ2-5, with D perhaps TRBD2 (6 bases). V was shortened by 5 bases and J by 2 bases, with 9 bases between the two germline ends. The CDR3 loop spans 13 amino acids. CDR1 KGHSH and CDR2 LQKENI come from the germline V gene. CDR3 in amino acids: CASSAGLQETQYF. The CDR3 coding sequence is TGTGCCAGCTCAGCGGGACTTCAAGAGACCCAGTACTTC.

The J gene is TRBJ2-2, the V gene TRBV6-5, with 7 bases that match TRBD1. The J segment lost 6 bases and the V segment lost 6 bases, leaving 4 bases of the junction unmatched. The CDR3 sequence is 13 residues long. Germline loops: CDR1 MNHEY, CDR2 SVGAGI. CDR3 in amino acids: CASSDRVSGELFF. The CDR3, as DNA: TGTGCCAGCAGCGACAGGGTTTCCGGGGAGCTGTTTTTT.

The J gene is TRBJ2-1, the V gene TRBV7-2; a weak D match, TRBD2 (5 bases). V lost 2 bases and J lost 4, with 9 bases in between. The CDR3 has 14 residues. Germline V gene data show CDR1 as SGHTA and CDR2 as FQGNSA. The CDR3 loop reads CASSLRPGYNEQFF. CDR3 sequence (DNA): TGTGCCAGCAGCTTAAGACCGGGGTACAATGAGCAGTTCTTC. The whole variable domain, filled in from reference TRBV7-2 and TRBJ2-1, reads GAGVSQSPSNKVTEKGKDVELRCDPISGHTALYWYRQSLGQGLEFLIYFQGNSAPDKSGLPSDRFSAERTGGSVSTLTIQRTQQEDSAVYLCASSLRPGYNEQFFGPGTRLTVL.

The genes are TRBV15 and TRBJ1-5; D ambiguous. The CDR3 runs to 13 residues. CDR1 and CDR2 from the germline V gene are LNHNV and YYDKDF (reference sequence). The V end was cut by 0 bases, the J end by 6 bases, with 6 bases between. The CDR3 spells CATSRDRFQPQHF. As DNA, the CDR3 is TGTGCCACCAGCAGAGATCGGTTTCAGCCCCAGCATTTT.

Remarks on this clone: Germline and junction disagree at one end, which may indicate a read error. V usage is TRBV7-9 and J usage is TRBJ2-1, with no clear D. CDR3 size: 12 residues. Germline V gives CDR1 SEHNR, CDR2 FQNEAQ (reference sequence). In DNA form, the CDR3 reads TGTTCCAGCAGCATTTCCTCCAATGAGCAGTTCTTC. It translates to CSSSISSNEQFF.

The table lists this clone with a few counts. V gene TRBV4-3 combines with J gene TRBJ1-6; tentative D call: TRBD1 (5 bases). The CDR3 covers 15 residues. Germline CDR1 is LGHNA and CDR2 is YSLEER. V dropped 0 bases and J dropped 8 bases, with 11 bases sitting between them. The CDR3 region is CASSQDRGSDSPLHF. The DNA for the CDR3 is TGCGCCAGCAGCCAAGATAGGGGTTCCGATTCACCCCTCCACTTT.

The chain recombines TRBV19 with TRBJ2-2; D possibly corresponds to TRBD2 (5 bases). The V gene's germline CDR1 is LNHDA and CDR2 SQIVND (reference sequence). V lost 5 bases to trimming and J lost 3 bases, with 13 bases between them. The CDR3 spans 15 residues. CDR3 amino acids: CASSVPGGYTGELFF. CDR3 DNA sequence: TGTGCCAGTAGTGTACCAGGCGGGTACACCGGGGAGCTGTTTTTT.

In DNA, the CDR3 is TGTGCCAGCAGCACAGGGGTTGTAACCGGGGAGCTGTTTTTT. Protein: CASSTGVVTGELFF. The genes are TRBV11-2 and TRBJ2-2; the match to TRBD1 covers 7 bases. J gave up 5 bases and V 5 bases, and 5 bases lay outside the gene matches. CDR1 is SGHAT, CDR2 FQNNGV, per germline. This CDR3 spans 14 amino acids.

The chain's CDR3 is CASSNGQATNEKLFF. Written as DNA, the CDR3 is TGTGCCAGCAGCAACGGACAGGCAACTAATGAAAAACTGTTTTTT. The chain carries TRBV9 and TRBJ1-4, with 7 bases fitting TRBD1. In germline, CDR1 is SGDLS, CDR2 YYNGEE. The ends lost 4 bases at V and 0 bases at J; junction bases unmatched: 3. This CDR3 region has 15 residues.

The chain recombines TRBV13 with TRBJ2-5, with a tentative D call TRBD2 (6 bases). The last part of the DNA fits TRBJ2-7 better; the J call may be wrong. This CDR3 region has 18 residues. CDR1 PRHDT and CDR2 FYEKMQ come from the germline V gene (reference sequence). This CDR3 is CASSLMGTPGTDSYEQYF. For the CDR3, the DNA is TGTGCCAGCAGCTTGATGGGGACTCCCGGGACTGACTCCTACGAGCAGTACTTC.

This clone was counted a single time. The V call is TRBV11-3, the J call TRBJ2-3, with 8 positions matching TRBD2. The CDR3 contains 13 residues. V lost 5 bases, J lost 10 bases, and 8 bases stayed unmatched. Germline CDR1 SGHNT, CDR2 YENEEA. The CDR3 DNA reads as TGTGCCAGCAGCCCCGGGCGGGAGGTGGCGCAGTATTTT. It translates to CASSPGREVAQYF.

The V call is TRBV28, the J call TRBJ2-1, with 9 nucleotides matching TRBD2. The CDR3 runs 15 residues. The V and J ends lost 6 bases and 5 bases, in that order; junction bases with no gene match: 8. From germline, CDR1 is MDHEN and CDR2 SYDVKM. In DNA form, the CDR3 reads TGTGCCAGCAGCCGTAGCGGGAGCAGAGACAATGAGCAGTTCTTC. As protein: CASSRSGSRDNEQFF.

The J gene is TRBJ2-7, the V gene TRBV27; 7 nucleotides match TRBD1. The CDR3 spans 13 residues. V trimming: 5 bases; J trimming: 5 bases; junction bases outside the gene matches: 6. Germline CDR1 MNHEY, CDR2 SMNVEV (reference sequence). CDR3 sequence: CASSGAQGDEQYF. The CDR3 DNA reads as TGTGCCAGCAGTGGAGCTCAGGGGGACGAGCAGTACTTC.

The chain combines TRBV4-2 with TRBJ1-2; 7 positions agree with TRBD1. Germline V gives CDR1 LGHNA, CDR2 YNFKEQ. There are 15 residues in the CDR3. V lost 2 bases to trimming and J lost 5 bases; unmatched junction nucleotides: 8. This CDR3 reads CASSQTEGAGYGYTF. CDR3 DNA sequence: TGTGCCAGCAGCCAAACGGAGGGGGCGGGATATGGCTACACCTTC.

Points on this clone: At one end, the junction sequence differs from germline, possibly due to a read error. This chain joins TRBV7-9 and TRBJ1-2; TRBD1 might be the D (6 bases). Per the germline V gene, CDR1 is SEHNR and CDR2 is FQNEAQ (reference sequence). The CDR3 runs to 14 residues. CDR3 residues: CSSSLALGASGYTF. The CDR3 nucleotides read TGTTCCAGCAGCTTAGCGCTGGGGGCCTCTGGCTACACCTTC.

The chain links TRBV27 to TRBJ1-1, with TRBD1 as a possible D gene (5 bases). This CDR3 spans 14 amino acids. CDR1 and CDR2 (germline): MNHEY, SMNVEV (reference sequence). With 5 bases removed from V and 4 bases from J, the gap between germline ends came to 14 bases. CDR3 coding DNA: TGTGCCAGCAGTCTTGGGGGGGGACGCACTGAAGCTTTCTTT. It encodes CASSLGGGRTEAFF.

This clone was observed a few times. CDR3: CASSETWFYGYTF. CDR3 sequence (DNA): TGTGCCAGCAGCGAGACATGGTTCTATGGCTACACCTTC. The J gene is TRBJ1-2, the V gene TRBV7-2; unclear D gene. Germline assignment: CDR1 SGHTA and CDR2 FQGNSA. This CDR3 spans 13 amino acids. The ends were cut back, 5 bases at V and 4 bases at J, with 11 bases in the middle.